This TCR beta chain was recovered during a study of blood T cell dynamics during melanoma immunotherapy. At the level of the study: Patients with metastatic melanoma got pembrolizumab or nivolumab-ipilimumab as first-line care.

The V and J ends lost 5 bases and 6 bases respectively, with 9 bases between them. The germline gives CDR1 MNHEY, CDR2 SVGAGI. This CDR3 spans 12 amino acids. Time point of the sample: week 3, after first cycle of checkpoint inhibitor. General observations from the study: The study could not tell melanoma-specific clones from general immune activation.

Each bulk PBMC sample had approximately 340 ng DNA loaded. TCRdb's copy holds only in-frame clones and misses some; the assay was immunoSEQ multiplex PCR. Of roughly 20,000 clones listed, about 85% are singletons. This clone came up a few times. Its antigen is unknown. The sequence was collected from a human donor with melanoma. The sequencing here drew on blood, taken from a patient treated with checkpoint blockade. This chain connects TRBV6-5 to TRBJ2-3, with D perhaps matching TRBD1 (5 bases). The CDR3 here is CASSTAGDTQYF. The CDR3 region has the DNA TGTGCCAGCAGTACCGCAGGGGATACGCAGTATTTT.